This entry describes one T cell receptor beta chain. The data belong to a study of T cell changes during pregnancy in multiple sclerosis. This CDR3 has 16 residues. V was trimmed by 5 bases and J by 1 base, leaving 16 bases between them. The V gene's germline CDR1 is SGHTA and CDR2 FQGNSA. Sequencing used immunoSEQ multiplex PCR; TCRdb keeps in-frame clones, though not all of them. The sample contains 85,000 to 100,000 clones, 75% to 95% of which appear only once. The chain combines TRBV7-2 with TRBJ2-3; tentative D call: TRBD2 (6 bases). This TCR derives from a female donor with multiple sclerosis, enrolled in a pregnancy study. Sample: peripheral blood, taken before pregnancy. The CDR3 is CASSRAVAVGTDTQYF. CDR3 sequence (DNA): TGTGCCAGCAGCCGCGCGGTAGCGGTCGGCACAGATACGCAGTATTTT.